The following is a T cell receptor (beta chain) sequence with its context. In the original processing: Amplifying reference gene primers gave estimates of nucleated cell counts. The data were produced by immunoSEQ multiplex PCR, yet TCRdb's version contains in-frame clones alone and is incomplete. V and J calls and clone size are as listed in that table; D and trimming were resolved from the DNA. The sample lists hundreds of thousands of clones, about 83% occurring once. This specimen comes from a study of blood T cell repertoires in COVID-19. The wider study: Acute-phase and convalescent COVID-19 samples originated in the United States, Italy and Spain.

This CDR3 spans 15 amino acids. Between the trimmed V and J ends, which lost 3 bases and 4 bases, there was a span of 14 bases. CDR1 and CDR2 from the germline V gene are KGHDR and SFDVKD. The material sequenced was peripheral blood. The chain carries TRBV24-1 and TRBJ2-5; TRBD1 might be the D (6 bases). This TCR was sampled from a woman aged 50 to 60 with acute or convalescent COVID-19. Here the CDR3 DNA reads TGTGCCACCAGTGATCTCTCGGACAGTCGAGAGACCCAGTACTTC. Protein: CATSDLSDSRETQYF.